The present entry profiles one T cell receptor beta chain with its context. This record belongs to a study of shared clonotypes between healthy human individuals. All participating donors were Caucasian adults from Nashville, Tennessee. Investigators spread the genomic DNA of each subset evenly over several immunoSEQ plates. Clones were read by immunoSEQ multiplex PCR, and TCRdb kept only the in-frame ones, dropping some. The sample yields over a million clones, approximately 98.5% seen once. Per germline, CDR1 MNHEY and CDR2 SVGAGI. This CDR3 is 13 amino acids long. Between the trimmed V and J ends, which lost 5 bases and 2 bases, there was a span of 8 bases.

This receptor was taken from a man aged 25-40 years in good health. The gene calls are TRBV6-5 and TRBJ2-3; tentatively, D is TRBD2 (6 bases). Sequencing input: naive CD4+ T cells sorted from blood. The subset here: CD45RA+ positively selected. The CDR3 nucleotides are TGTGCCAGCAGTACGGGACTCACAGATACGCAGTATTTT. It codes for CASSTGLTDTQYF.